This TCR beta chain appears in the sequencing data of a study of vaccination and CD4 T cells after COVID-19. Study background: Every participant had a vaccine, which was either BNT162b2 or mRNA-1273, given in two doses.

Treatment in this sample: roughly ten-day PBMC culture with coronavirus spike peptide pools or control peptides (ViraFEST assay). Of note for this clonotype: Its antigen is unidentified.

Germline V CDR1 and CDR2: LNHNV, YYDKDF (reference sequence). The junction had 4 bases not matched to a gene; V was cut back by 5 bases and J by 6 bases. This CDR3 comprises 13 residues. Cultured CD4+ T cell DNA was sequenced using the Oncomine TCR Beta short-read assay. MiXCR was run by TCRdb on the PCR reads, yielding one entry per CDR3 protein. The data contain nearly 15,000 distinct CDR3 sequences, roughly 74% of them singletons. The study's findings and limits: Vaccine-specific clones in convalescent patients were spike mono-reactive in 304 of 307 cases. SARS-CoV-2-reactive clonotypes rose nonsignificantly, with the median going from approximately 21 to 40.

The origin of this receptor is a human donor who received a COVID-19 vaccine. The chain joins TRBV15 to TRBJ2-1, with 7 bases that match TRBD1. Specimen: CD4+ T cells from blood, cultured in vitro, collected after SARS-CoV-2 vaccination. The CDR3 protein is CATSRTGGNEQFF. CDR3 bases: TGTGCCACCAGCCGGACAGGAGGCAATGAGCAGTTCTTC.